The TCR beta chain under discussion was sequenced for a study of T cell responses to AZD1222 COVID-19 vaccine. Clones were sequenced by immunoSEQ multiplex PCR, and TCRdb holds only the in-frame ones, with some missing. The repertoire consists of 65,000 to 70,000 clones, with roughly 82% occurring once and the leading ten covering roughly 5.4%. Trimming removed 8 bases from V and 1 base from J; junction bases left unmatched: 8. This CDR3 comprises 14 residues. Germline V CDR1 and CDR2: SQVTM, ANQGSEA. Only a few counts were recorded for this clone. The chain recombines TRBV29-1 with TRBJ1-2; 9 bases line up with TRBD1. The sequences come from peripheral blood, collected on day 0 of AZD1222 vaccination. This sequence originates from an adult in good health. CDR3 nucleotides: TGCAGCACCGGGACAGGGCGGGGTAACTATGGCTACACCTTC. It codes for CSTGTGRGNYGYTF.